The clone carrying this T cell receptor (beta chain) was recorded only once. Some clones are missing from TCRdb's copy, which holds only in-frame ones; the method was immunoSEQ multiplex PCR. This table holds about 210,000 clones, 87% found once. The data belong to a study of blood T cell repertoires in COVID-19. The CDR3 spans 16 residues. J gave up 6 bases and V 3 bases, and 12 bases lay outside the gene matches. In germline, CDR1 is SGHDT, CDR2 YYEEEE. This chain joins TRBV5-6 and TRBJ2-3; 8 bases are shared with TRBD2. The source is a man between 18 and 29 years old with acute COVID-19. The sequenced sample was PBMCs or T cells enriched from blood (not recorded which). As DNA, the CDR3 is TGTGCCAGCAGCTACGTCCAAACAGGGACTAGGGATACGCAGTATTTT. This codes for CASSYVQTGTRDTQYF.